Presented here are 2 T cell receptor beta chains from one specimen sequenced in a study of OX40 agonist ivuxolimab in advanced cancers. The table came from immunoSEQ multiplex PCR; TCRdb's copy has only in-frame clones and leaves some out. Counted here are about 26,000 clones, 60% to 80% occurring once; the ten biggest clones make up roughly 25%. Sequenced material: CD4+ or CD8+ T cells sorted from blood, taken in a trial of the OX40 agonist ivuxolimab. The receptors were gathered from an adult with an advanced solid tumor such as melanoma, head and neck, liver or kidney cancer.

The chain couples TRBV7-6 to TRBJ2-7, with D possibly TRBD2 on 5 matching bases. The CDR3 runs 11 residues. V lost 5 bases and J lost 3, with 5 bases in between. CDR1 is SGHVS, CDR2 FNYEAQ, per germline. Here the CDR3 DNA reads TGTGCCAGCAGCCGGGACTACGAGCAGTACTTC. It encodes CASSRDYEQYF. Filled out from reference TRBV7-6 and TRBJ2-7, the complete variable domain reads GAGVSQSPRYKVTKRGQDVALRCDPISGHVSLYWYRQALGQGPEFLTYFNYEAQQDKSGLPNDRFSAERPEGSISTLTIQRTEQRDSAMYRCASSRDYEQYFGPGTRLTVT.

This chain connects TRBV29-1 to TRBJ1-1; D unresolved. The V gene lost 3 bases and the J gene lost 0 bases, with 5 bases spanning the gap. CDR1 is SQVTM and CDR2 is ANQGSEA in the germline V gene. The CDR3 is made up of 12 amino acids. The CDR3 sequence is CSVDILNTEAFF. In DNA form, the CDR3 reads TGCAGCGTTGACATATTGAACACTGAAGCTTTCTTT.